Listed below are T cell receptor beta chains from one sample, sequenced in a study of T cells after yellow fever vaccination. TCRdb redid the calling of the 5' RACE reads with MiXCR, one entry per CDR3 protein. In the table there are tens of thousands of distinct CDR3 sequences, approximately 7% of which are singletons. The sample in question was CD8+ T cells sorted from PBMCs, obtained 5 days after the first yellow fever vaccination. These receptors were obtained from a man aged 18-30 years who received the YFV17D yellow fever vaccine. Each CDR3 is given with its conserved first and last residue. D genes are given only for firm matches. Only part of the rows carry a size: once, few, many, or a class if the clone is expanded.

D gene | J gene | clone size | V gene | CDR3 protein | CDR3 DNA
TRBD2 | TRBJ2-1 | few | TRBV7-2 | CASSFGTSVYNEQFF | TGTGCCAGCAGCTTCGGGACTAGCGTCTACAATGAGCAGTTCTTC
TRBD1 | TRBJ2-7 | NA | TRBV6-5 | CASSYGTEGSYEQYF | TGTGCCAGCAGTTACGGGACAGAGGGATCCTACGAGCAGTACTTC
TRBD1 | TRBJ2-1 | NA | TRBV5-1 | CASRPTGTGGIGEQFF | TGCGCCAGCAGGCCAACCGGGACAGGGGGCATCGGTGAGCAGTTCTTC
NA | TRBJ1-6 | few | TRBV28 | CASSLVVSSYNSPLHF | TGTGCCAGCAGTTTAGTGGTTAGCTCCTATAATTCACCCCTCCACTTT
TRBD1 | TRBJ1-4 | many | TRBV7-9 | CASSSTGNEKLFF | TGTGCCAGCAGCTCGACAGGGAATGAAAAACTGTTTTTT
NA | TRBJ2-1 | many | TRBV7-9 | CASSPGVPSYNEQFF | TGTGCCAGCAGCCCCGGGGTACCCTCCTACAATGAGCAGTTCTTC
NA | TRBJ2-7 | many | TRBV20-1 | CSARTGTHEQYF | TGCAGTGCTAGAACCGGGACTCACGAGCAGTACTTC
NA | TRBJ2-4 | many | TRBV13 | CASSPGQNIQYF | TGTGCCAGCAGCCCCGGCCAGAACATTCAGTACTTC
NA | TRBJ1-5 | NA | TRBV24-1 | CATSDLKTASNQPQHF | TGTGCCACCAGTGATTTGAAGACAGCTAGCAATCAGCCCCAGCATTTT
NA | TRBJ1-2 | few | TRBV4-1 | CASSQDFSIYGYTF | TGCGCCAGCAGCCAAGATTTCAGTATCTATGGCTACACCTTC
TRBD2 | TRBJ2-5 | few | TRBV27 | CASSPFNGLAGGQETQYF | TGTGCCAGCAGTCCTTTCAATGGGCTAGCGGGGGGTCAAGAGACCCAGTACTTC
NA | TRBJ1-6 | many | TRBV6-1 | CASSQGAVRSPLHF | TGTGCCAGCAGTCAGGGAGCAGTTCGCTCACCCCTCCACTTT
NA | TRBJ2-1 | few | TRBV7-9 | CASTPTRLQGSYNEQFF | TGTGCCAGCACCCCGACACGACTTCAGGGGAGCTACAATGAGCAGTTCTTC
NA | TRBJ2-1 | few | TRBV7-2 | CASSLALGRRAGEQFF | TGTGCCAGCAGCTTAGCGCTCGGCAGGAGAGCCGGTGAGCAGTTCTTC
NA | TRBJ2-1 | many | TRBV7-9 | CASSSALRTGDYNEQFF | TGTGCCAGCAGCTCCGCCTTGCGGACGGGGGACTACAATGAGCAGTTCTTC
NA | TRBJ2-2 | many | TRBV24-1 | CATSELLGELFF | TGTGCCACCAGTGAACTACTCGGGGAGCTGTTTTTT
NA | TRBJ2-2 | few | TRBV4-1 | CASSQFGDGTGELFF | TGCGCCAGCAGCCAATTTGGGGATGGCACCGGGGAGCTGTTTTTT
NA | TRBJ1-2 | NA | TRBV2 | CASSEKARGSYGYTF | TGTGCCAGCAGTGAAAAGGCTCGGGGTTCCTATGGCTACACCTTC
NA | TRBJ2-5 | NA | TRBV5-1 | CASSLIRGQETQYF | TGCGCCAGCAGCTTGATCCGGGGCCAAGAGACCCAGTACTTC
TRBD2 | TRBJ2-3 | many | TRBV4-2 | CASSRTSGGATDTQYF | TGTGCCAGCAGCCGGACTAGCGGGGGGGCCACAGATACGCAGTATTTT
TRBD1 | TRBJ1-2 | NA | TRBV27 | CASRGTGGLEYGYTF | TGTGCCAGCAGAGGGACAGGAGGGTTGGAGTATGGCTACACCTTC
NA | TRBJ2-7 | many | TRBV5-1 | CASSSGLNYEQYF | TGCGCCAGCAGTTCCGGACTCAACTACGAGCAGTACTTC
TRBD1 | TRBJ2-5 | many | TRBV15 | CATSRRPRQGVGEETQYF | TGTGCCACCAGCAGACGTCCGAGACAGGGGGTCGGAGAAGAGACCCAGTACTTC
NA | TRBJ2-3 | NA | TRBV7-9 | CASRILADTQYF | TGTGCCAGCAGAATTCTAGCGGATACGCAGTATTTT
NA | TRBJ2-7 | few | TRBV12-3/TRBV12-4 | CASSFGGGGTEQYF | TGTGCCAGCAGTTTTGGCGGGGGCGGGACCGAGCAGTACTTC
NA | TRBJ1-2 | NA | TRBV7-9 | CASSEQVYGYTF | TGTGCCAGCAGCGAACAAGTTTATGGCTACACCTTC
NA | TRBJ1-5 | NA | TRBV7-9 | CASSLFDQPQHF | TGTGCCAGCAGCTTATTTGATCAGCCCCAGCATTTT
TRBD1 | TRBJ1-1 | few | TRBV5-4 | CASSVPGQGTEAFF | TGTGCCAGCAGCGTGCCGGGACAGGGGACCGAAGCTTTCTTT
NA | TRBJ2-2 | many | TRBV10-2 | CASSEAGELFF | TGCGCCAGCAGTGAGGCCGGGGAGCTGTTTTTT
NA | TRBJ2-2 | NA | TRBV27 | CASSLSPGAQTGELFF | TGTGCCAGCAGTTTATCGCCGGGGGCCCAAACCGGGGAGCTGTTTTTT
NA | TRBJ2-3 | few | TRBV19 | CASSWSGTTDTQYF | TGTGCCAGTAGTTGGAGTGGAACCACAGATACGCAGTATTTT
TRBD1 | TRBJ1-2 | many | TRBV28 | CASINDRGRGYTF | TGTGCCAGCATTAATGACAGGGGTAGGGGCTACACCTTC
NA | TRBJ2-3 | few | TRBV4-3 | CASSQGDSSFVTDTQYF | TGCGCCAGCAGCCAAGGTGACAGTTCCTTCGTCACAGATACGCAGTATTTT
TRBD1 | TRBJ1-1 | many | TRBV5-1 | CASTLWDSKSEAFF | TGCGCCAGCACCTTGTGGGACAGCAAGTCTGAAGCTTTCTTT
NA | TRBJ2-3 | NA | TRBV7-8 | CASSEDRSPVPDTQYF | TGTGCCAGCAGCGAGGACCGCTCGCCGGTGCCAGATACGCAGTATTTT
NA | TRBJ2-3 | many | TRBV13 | CASQVRGDTQYF | TGTGCCAGCCAGGTGCGTGGAGATACGCAGTATTTT
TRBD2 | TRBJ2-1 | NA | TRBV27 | CASSLTSGGYNEQFF | TGTGCCAGCAGTTTGACTAGCGGGGGTTACAATGAGCAGTTCTTC
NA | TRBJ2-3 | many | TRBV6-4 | CASSVSATDTQYF | TGTGCCAGCAGTGTTTCCGCGACAGATACGCAGTATTTT
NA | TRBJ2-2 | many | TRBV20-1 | CSARERGPYTGELFF | TGCAGTGCTAGAGAGCGGGGGCCTTACACCGGGGAGCTGTTTTTT
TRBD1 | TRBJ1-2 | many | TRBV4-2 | CASSQEPGGTGVGYGYTF | TGTGCCAGCAGCCAAGAGCCTGGTGGGACAGGGGTTGGCTATGGCTACACCTTC
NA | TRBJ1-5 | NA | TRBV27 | CASSPGRAGNQHF | TGTGCCAGCAGTCCCGGGAGAGCGGGGAACCAGCATTTT
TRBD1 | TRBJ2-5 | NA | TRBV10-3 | CAISEQGAEDTQYF | TGTGCCATCAGTGAACAGGGGGCCGAAGATACCCAGTACTTC
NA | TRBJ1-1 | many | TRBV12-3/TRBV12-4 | CASSFGMNTEAFF | TGTGCCAGCAGTTTTGGAATGAACACTGAAGCTTTCTTT
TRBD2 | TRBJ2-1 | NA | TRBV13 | CASSLRLAGEPNNEQFF | TGTGCCAGCAGCCTTCGTCTAGCGGGGGAGCCAAACAATGAGCAGTTCTTC
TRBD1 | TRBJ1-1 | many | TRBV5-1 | CASSLAGGQTEAFF | TGCGCCAGCAGCTTGGCCGGGGGACAGACTGAAGCTTTCTTT